The sequence of this TCR beta chain was determined in a study of PD-1 blockade in classical Hodgkin lymphoma. The study's findings and limits: The origin of the repertoire differences remains undefined, with disease activity or prior therapy as possible causes.

CDR3 size: 16 residues. Between the trimmed V and J ends, which lost 1 base and 0 bases, there was a span of 9 bases. Germline V gives CDR1 SGHDN, CDR2 FVKESK. Following autologous stem cell transplantation, relapse occurred in every patient, and exposure to brentuximab vedotin varied. The study purified CD4+ T cells from thawed PBMCs using magnetic negative selection. Assay used: immunoSEQ multiplex PCR; TCRdb lists only in-frame clones, some missing. The repertoire holds over 30,000 clones, with around nine tenths as singletons. In regard to this clone: As yet, its antigen is unknown.

The clonotype was recovered from a human donor with classical Hodgkin lymphoma. The chain employs TRBV14 and TRBJ2-2; perhaps D is TRBD1 or TRBD2 (6 bases each). The starting material was CD4+ T cells from blood, obtained at baseline. The CDR3 DNA follows: TGTGCCAGCAGCCAAGGAGGGGGGTCGAACACCGGGGAGCTGTTTTTT. Its protein is CASSQGGGSNTGELFF.